This TCR beta chain was recovered during a study of blood T cells in healthy people across ages (dated by TCRdb to between 2015 and 2016). Describing the broader study: In model experiments, template switching captured roughly one uniquely barcoded TCR beta cDNA molecule for every two T cells. Two additional independent replicas of 1 million unique cDNA reads from the same blood draw were analyzed for two donors (one aged 18 to 30 and one aged 80 or older). The donors were split into four age groups: young (average around 15 years), middle-aged (nearly 40), aged (more than 55) and long-lived (roughly 88). To avoid experimental bias, donors of different ages were randomly spread across the sequencing lanes. To track age-related changes in TCR beta repertoire diversity, the study relied on deep sequencing normalized with unique cDNA molecular identifiers. Results and caveats for the whole study, not just this receptor: Since profiling was done on bulk unsorted PBMCs, naive and antigen-experienced compartments could not be conclusively compared. Estimates of total diversity from one million sequenced T cells were regarded as lower bounds and underestimates. There was a strong correlation between observed TCR beta diversity and the percentage of naive T cells measured by flow cytometry. Compared with the aged group, more naive CD4+ T cells, fewer expanded clones and increased TCR diversity were shown by the long-lived group, suggesting age selection. Observed TCR beta diversity per million T cells fell roughly linearly with age, and a significant reduction was already apparent by age approximately 41. Donor CMV infection status was unknown, potentially confounding age-related changes in expanded clonotypes.

The donors were under 40 Caucasian individuals from Russia, aged 6 to 90 years, who were systemically healthy. Roughly 9.5 milliliters of peripheral blood were drawn from each donor into EDTA-treated Vacutainer tubes. Ficoll-Paque density-gradient centrifugation was used to isolate PBMCs, with at least 7 million per sample. Total RNA, at least 6 micrograms per sample, was extracted from PBMCs with Trizol reagent. The percentages of naive CD45RAhigh/CD27high T cells were determined by flow cytometry on a PBMC aliquot from every donor. Trimming costs V 4 bases and J 2 bases, and their ends lie 10 bases apart. The CDR3 has 14 amino acids, counting the end cysteine and phenylalanine. CDR3 DNA only is kept here, 42 bases in frame from base 1. About this clonotype: The clone's antigen remains unknown. No clone much larger than this one lies a single base away; base qualities are absent.

Library creation used 5' RACE. The instrument given in TCRdb is Illumina HiSeq 2500. A second PCR of about 7 to 12 cycles was run with a J-beta primer mix and a sample-barcoded 5' primer. A unique molecular identifier was introduced onto each TCR beta cDNA molecule by a template-switch 5' adaptor carrying 12 random nucleotides. At least 2.5 million CDR3-containing paired-end reads were obtained from each sample. The Mint cDNA synthesis kit, primed by a TRBC-specific oligonucleotide, was used to synthesize first-strand cDNA from all RNA. Following uracil-DNA glycosylase treatment, all cDNA underwent a first 18-cycle PCR with the universal primers M1SS and BC2_uni_R. The authors processed their data as follows. Normalization of each sample was performed by random selection of 1 million high-quality reads, each carrying a distinct molecular identifier. Instead of being binned into consensus sequences, reads with shared molecular identifiers were discarded. MiTCR, set to a Q25 quality threshold and the strictest error-elimination algorithm, was used for CDR3 identification, clonotype clustering and error correction. A nonparametric unseen species model with Euler transformation was used to estimate lower-bound total TCR beta diversity. TCRdb reprocessing: public reads trimmed at Q25 with fastp, clones called with MiXCR, in-frame beta chains kept. Every entry covers one CDR3 protein and lists the most common genes and DNA from its rows. The V and J calls reflect TCRdb's pipeline rather than the authors' work. This sample gives more than 1.4 million distinct CDR3 sequences in total; about 43% of them show up just once. Clones ranked in the top ten supply roughly 7.7% of the sample.

Rearrangement joined TRBV12-3 or TRBV12-4 to TRBJ2-3; the D gene is not confidently resolved. Sequencing input: blood. This receptor was obtained from a woman aged 18-35 years in good health. For the CDR3, the sequence is CASSYGPHTDTQYF. The bases are TGTGCCAGCAGTTACGGGCCCCACACAGATACGCAGTATTTT.